These 26 T cell receptor beta chains originate from one sample sequenced in a study of radiotherapy plus CTLA-4 blockade in lung cancer. The repertoire was sequenced with immunoSEQ multiplex PCR; TCRdb's copy has only in-frame clones and lacks some. The table includes about 31,000 clones, over 60% detected once. The specimen was peripheral blood, collected from a patient treated with radiotherapy plus ipilimumab. These receptors all stem from a human donor with non-small cell lung cancer whose response to radiotherapy plus ipilimumab could not be evaluated.

This chain joins TRBV11-2 and TRBJ2-2; tentative D call: TRBD2 (6 bases). CDR1 is SGHAT, CDR2 FQNNGV, per germline. V was shortened by 1 base and J by 3 bases, with 12 bases between the two germline ends. The CDR3 is 16 amino acids. This chain's CDR3 is CASSLGVGGHTGELFF. CDR3 sequence (DNA): TGTGCCAGCAGCTTAGGGGTGGGAGGCCACACCGGGGAGCTGTTTTTT.

This clone turned up a few times. The rearrangement links TRBV5-1 to TRBJ1-1; no definite D call. CDR1 SGHRS and CDR2 YFSETQ come from the germline V gene. CDR3 length: 15 amino acids. V was shortened by 4 bases and J by 8 bases, with 21 bases between the two germline ends. The CDR3 here is CASSPLPGGLEEAFF. CDR3 sequence (DNA): TGCGCCAGCAGCCCCCTCCCTGGAGGCTTAGAAGAAGCTTTCTTT. The complete variable domain, with remaining parts taken from reference TRBV5-1 and TRBJ1-1, reads KAGVTQTPRYLIKTRGQQVTLSCSPISGHRSVSWYQQTPGQGLQFLFEYFSETQRNKGNFPGRFSGRQFSNSRSEMNVSTLELGDSALYLCASSPLPGGLEEAFFGQGTRLTVV.

With regard to this clone: Other DNA sequences within the sample encode an identical CDR3. V and J are TRBV2 and TRBJ2-7; maybe TRBD1 (5 bases). V lost 0 bases to trimming and J lost 6 bases, with 12 bases between them. In germline, CDR1 is SNHLY, CDR2 FYNNEI. The CDR3 loop spans 14 amino acids. The chain's CDR3 is CASSEAGRVGEQYF. In DNA form, the CDR3 reads TGTGCCAGCAGTGAAGCAGGCAGGGTTGGCGAGCAGTACTTC.

This clone showed up just once. The CDR3 DNA reads as TGTGCCAGCAGCGTAACGCGGGGGCAGTCTAATGAAAAACTGTTTTTT. It yields the protein CASSVTRGQSNEKLFF. The gene calls are TRBV9 and TRBJ1-4, with D perhaps TRBD1 (6 bases). Trimming cost V 1 base and J 3 bases, with 13 bases left between them. The CDR3 consists of 16 residues. Germline V gives CDR1 SGDLS, CDR2 YYNGEE.

The rearrangement joins TRBV2 to TRBJ2-3, with unresolved D. In germline, CDR1 is SNHLY, CDR2 FYNNEI. V lost 9 bases and J lost 0, with 10 bases in between. This CDR3 has 13 residues. In DNA form, the CDR3 reads TGTGCCAGTGACTCCTCTAGCACAGATACGCAGTATTTT. Translating gives CASDSSSTDTQYF.

The V gene is TRBV10-2, the J gene TRBJ2-1, with 9 positions matching TRBD2. The CDR3 has 16 residues. Unmatched junction bases numbered 11, after V lost 4 bases and J lost 7 bases. Germline values: CDR1 WSHSY, CDR2 SAAADI. CDR3 loop: CASSGSVAGVWNEQFF. In DNA form, the CDR3 reads TGCGCCAGCAGTGGGAGCGTAGCGGGAGTATGGAATGAGCAGTTCTTC.

The CDR3 spells CASLDRGPHYGYTF. The CDR3 nucleotides are TGTGCCAGCTTAGACAGGGGGCCACACTATGGCTACACCTTC. The genes are TRBV28 and TRBJ1-2, with 10 bases aligning to TRBD1. V shed 8 bases and J 3 bases; nucleotides not matched to a gene: 6. The CDR3 covers 14 residues. CDR1 MDHEN and CDR2 SYDVKM come from the germline V gene.

The chain uses TRBV7-6 and TRBJ2-7; D is undetermined. The CDR3 runs to 11 residues. Trimming left V 7 bases short and J 2 bases short, with 6 bases between. The V gene's germline CDR1 is SGHVS and CDR2 FNYEAQ. Here the CDR3 reads CASTSAYEQYF. The DNA for the CDR3 is TGTGCCAGCACCTCCGCCTACGAGCAGTACTTC.

J is TRBJ2-5 and V is TRBV7-9; 12 bases match TRBD2. Germline V lookup: CDR1 SEHNR, CDR2 FQNEAQ (reference sequence). J lost 4 bases, V lost 7 bases, and 4 bases had no gene match. The CDR3 totals 14 residues. CDR3 in DNA: TGTGCCAGCACTAAGGGACTAGCGGGAGAGACCCAGTACTTC. Its protein product is CASTKGLAGETQYF.

This chain connects TRBV6-1 to TRBJ1-4; D is unresolved. This CDR3 region has 14 residues. V lost 3 bases, J lost 8 bases, and 13 bases lay in between. Germline-derived CDR1 and CDR2 are MNHNS and SASEGT. The CDR3 coding sequence is TGTGCCAGCAGTGACGAGGTCGAGGGAGAAAAACTGTTTTTT. Translation gives CASSDEVEGEKLFF.

V is TRBV29-1 and J is TRBJ2-3, with D tentatively TRBD1 (6 bases). This CDR3 contains 14 residues. V was cut by 0 bases and J by 8 bases, with 15 bases left in between. Germline V CDR1 and CDR2: SQVTM, ANQGSEA. The CDR3 reads CSVEDQTGTLTQYF. CDR3 nucleotides: TGCAGCGTTGAAGATCAAACCGGGACACTTACGCAGTATTTT.

This clone was seen only once. V and J are TRBV7-2 and TRBJ1-2, with 9 bases fitting TRBD1. This CDR3 has 14 amino acids. CDR1 SGHTA and CDR2 FQGNSA come from the germline V gene. With 5 bases clipped from V and 5 bases from J, the junction kept 6 bases outside the gene matches. In DNA, the CDR3 is TGTGCCAGCAGCATGGGACAGGGCCAATATGGCTACACCTTC. This translates into CASSMGQGQYGYTF. Filled out from reference TRBV7-2 and TRBJ1-2, the complete variable domain reads GAGVSQSPSNKVTEKGKDVELRCDPISGHTALYWYRQSLGQGLEFLIYFQGNSAPDKSGLPSDRFSAERTGGSVSTLTIQRTQQEDSAVYLCASSMGQGQYGYTFGSGTRLTVV.

CDR3 sequence reads: CASSYRDRNNSPLHF. In nucleotides, the CDR3 is TGTGCCAGCAGCTACCGGGACAGGAATAATTCACCCCTCCACTTT. This chain uses TRBV9 with TRBJ1-6, with TRBD1 identical over 8 bases. The ends lost 4 bases at V and 5 bases at J; junction bases unmatched: 5. This CDR3 is 15 amino acids long. Germline lookup yields CDR1 SGDLS and CDR2 YYNGEE.

This chain joins TRBV30 and TRBJ2-5; 9 nucleotides agree with TRBD2. This CDR3 is built from 14 residues. Losses at the gene ends were 1 base for V and 7 bases for J; bases not matched to a gene: 7. The germline CDR1 and CDR2 sequences are GTSNPN and SVGIG (reference sequence). The CDR3, as DNA: TGTGCCTGGAGTGCCCTAGCGGGGTCGGGGACCCAGTACTTC. Its translation is CAWSALAGSGTQYF.

The rearrangement links TRBV30 to TRBJ1-4, with D unresolved. CDR3 length equals 16 residues. The V gene's germline CDR1 is GTSNPN and CDR2 SVGIG (reference sequence). Trimming removed 3 bases from V and 11 bases from J, with 25 bases in between. CDR3 bases: TGTGCCTGGAGCCCTTATCCTGTAGCCAGAACGTCGAAACTGTTTTTT. Its protein is CAWSPYPVARTSKLFF.

The rearrangement joins TRBV28 to TRBJ2-7; 8 bases are a match to TRBD2. Germline CDR1 reads MDHEN; CDR2 reads SYDVKM. CDR3 length equals 14 residues. Trimming took 2 bases from V and 2 from J; bases not matched to a gene: 2. CDR3 residues: CASSLRRGAYEQYF. DNA for the CDR3: TGTGCCAGCAGTTTAAGGCGGGGGGCCTACGAGCAGTACTTC.

This sequence joins TRBV10-2 and TRBJ2-3, with TRBD2 identical over 7 bases. With 6 bases clipped from V and 0 bases from J, the junction kept 12 bases outside the gene matches. The CDR3 consists of 17 residues. Germline CDR1 is WSHSY and CDR2 is SAAADI. The CDR3 nucleotides are TGCGCCAGCAGCAGGACTAGAGGGGCAGCTAGCACAGATACGCAGTATTTT. This encodes CASSRTRGAASTDTQYF.

This clone was seen more than once but under ten times. A read error is possible here, since a much larger clone lies one base away. The rearrangement joins TRBV29-1 to TRBJ2-7, with TRBD2 matching over 13 bases. Germline V gene data show CDR1 as SQVTM and CDR2 as ANQGSEA. The CDR3 spans 15 residues. The V and J ends lost 4 bases and 3 bases, in that order; junction bases with no gene match: 6. The CDR3 DNA is TGCAGCGTTGGGACTAGCGGGAGCGGGCGCTACGAGCAGTACTTC. As protein: CSVGTSGSGRYEQYF.

A few counts support this clone. Other DNA sequences from this sample encode an identical CDR3 as well. The chain links TRBV15 to TRBJ2-7, with a tentative D call TRBD2 (6 bases). The ends were cut back, 0 bases at V and 4 bases at J, with 10 bases in the middle. Germline CDR1 and CDR2: LNHNV and YYDKDF (reference sequence). The CDR3 totals 14 residues. The CDR3 loop reads CATSRERDGYEQYF. The DNA for the CDR3 is TGTGCCACCAGCAGAGAGCGGGATGGTTACGAGCAGTACTTC.

The chain combines TRBV18 with TRBJ2-7, with 8 bases matching TRBD1. This CDR3 comprises 16 residues. V shed 3 bases, J shed 0 bases, and the junction held 7 bases outside the gene matches. CDR1 and CDR2 (germline): KGHSH, LQKENI. The CDR3: CASSPFRTGNSYEQYF. The CDR3 DNA sequence: TGTGCCAGCTCACCGTTTAGGACAGGGAACTCCTACGAGCAGTACTTC.

This clone is medium-sized within its sample. CDR3 DNA: TGTGCCAGCAGTTGGGCGGGACAGCGAGGAGAAAAACTGTTTTTT. It is translated as CASSWAGQRGEKLFF. The J gene is TRBJ1-4, the V gene TRBV7-2; 7 bases align to TRBD1. Trimming at V came to 6 bases and at J to 8 bases, leaving 12 bases not matched to a gene. Germline CDR1 and CDR2: SGHTA and FQGNSA. The CDR3 runs to 15 residues.

V is TRBV5-6 and J is TRBJ2-5; 9 bases fit TRBD1. The CDR3 totals 13 residues. Germline V gives CDR1 SGHDT, CDR2 YYEEEE. Losses at the gene ends were 4 bases for V and 3 bases for J; bases not matched to a gene: 1. In DNA, the CDR3 is TGTGCCAGCAGCCGGGACAGGGAAGAGACCCAGTACTTC. Protein: CASSRDREETQYF.

The gene calls are TRBV5-1 and TRBJ1-3, with 7 bases aligning to TRBD1. Trimming at V came to 4 bases and at J to 0 bases, leaving 10 bases not matched to a gene. Looked up from germline, CDR1 is SGHRS and CDR2 is YFSETQ. The CDR3 is 17 amino acids. CDR3: CASSAERDSDSGNTIYF. CDR3 DNA: TGCGCCAGCAGCGCCGAGAGGGACAGTGACTCTGGAAACACCATATATTTT.

The CDR3 loop is CATSRGGGQANTEAFF. The CDR3 DNA is TGTGCCACCAGCAGAGGAGGAGGACAGGCGAACACTGAAGCTTTCTTT. The gene calls are TRBV15 and TRBJ1-1; TRBD1 matches 7 bases. Per the germline V gene, CDR1 is LNHNV and CDR2 is YYDKDF (reference sequence). Trimming removed 1 base from V and 1 base from J; junction bases left unmatched: 6. This CDR3 spans 16 amino acids.

This chain joins TRBV6-1 and TRBJ1-5; TRBD1 matches at 7 bases. J was trimmed by 4 bases and V by 6 bases; bases with no gene match: 6. Germline V gives CDR1 MNHNS, CDR2 SASEGT. The CDR3 sequence is 14 residues long. For the CDR3, the DNA is TGTGCCAGCAGGGGTGACAGGGAGAATCAGCCCCAGCATTTT. It encodes CASRGDRENQPQHF.

V usage is TRBV7-6 and J usage is TRBJ2-7; 14 bases are a match to TRBD2. J gave up 1 base and V 0 bases, and 11 bases lay outside the gene matches. The germline V gene has CDR1 SGHVS and CDR2 FNYEAQ. There are 20 residues in the CDR3. CDR3 sequence reads: CASSLARPGLAGEESYEQYF. CDR3 nucleotides: TGTGCCAGCAGCTTAGCGCGACCGGGACTAGCGGGAGAGGAATCCTACGAGCAGTACTTC. Drawing the rest from reference TRBV7-6 and TRBJ2-7, the complete variable domain is GAGVSQSPRYKVTKRGQDVALRCDPISGHVSLYWYRQALGQGPEFLTYFNYEAQQDKSGLPNDRFSAERPEGSISTLTIQRTEQRDSAMYRCASSLARPGLAGEESYEQYFGPGTRLTVT.